The 10 T cell receptor beta chains below come from one sample, sequenced in a study of T-cell reconstitution after alpha-beta-depleted transplantation in children. Unique molecular identifiers featured in how the TCRbeta library was prepared. TCRdb independently ran MiXCR on the PCR reads; one entry per CDR3 protein. The repertoire includes about 90,000 distinct CDR3 sequences, roughly 8.4% of them detected once, and 5.5% to 8.5% sits in the top ten. Sequenced here: PBMCs from the stem cell graft donor, sampled from the stem cell graft. These receptors came from a human donor who donated a stem cell graft to a child with congenital amegakaryocytic thrombocytopenia.

As regards this clonotype: One end of the junction does not line up with germline, which may come from a read error. CDR3 sequence (DNA): TGCGCCAGCATCTTGGGGGGGTGGAACACTGAAGCTTTCTTT. Translated: CASILGGWNTEAFF. The chain employs TRBV5-1 and TRBJ1-1, with D tentatively TRBD1 (5 bases). Germline-derived CDR1 and CDR2 are SGHRS and YFSETQ. The CDR3 has 14 amino acids.

This clonotype was recorded at least ten times. V and J are TRBV6-1 and TRBJ2-7; 8 bases align to TRBD1. The CDR3 runs to 13 residues. V lost 5 bases, J lost 3 bases, and 3 bases stayed unmatched. Per germline, CDR1 MNHNS and CDR2 SASEGT. CDR3 nucleotide sequence: TGTGCCAGCAGTCCGGGACAGGACTACGAGCAGTACTTC. It translates to CASSPGQDYEQYF.

This clonotype was found many times. The chain carries TRBV7-2 and TRBJ2-7; maybe TRBD2 (6 bases). Germline-derived CDR1 and CDR2 are SGHTA and FQGNSA. The CDR3 has 15 amino acids. The germline V and J ends were trimmed by 1 base and 6 bases, with 16 bases remaining between them. For the CDR3, the DNA is TGTGCCAGCAGCTTAGTTGGTCGGGGCGGGACCGAGCAGTACTTC. Translation gives CASSLVGRGGTEQYF.

The table lists this clonotype with many counts. The rearrangement links TRBV7-9 to TRBJ2-3; D might be TRBD1 (6 bases). The V gene's germline CDR1 is SEHNR and CDR2 FQNEAQ (reference sequence). This CDR3 contains 15 residues. Trimming took off 0 bases at V and 4 bases at J, with 11 bases between the two ends. The CDR3 reads CASSLAGPGADTQYF. The CDR3 coding sequence is TGTGCCAGCAGCTTAGCTGGGCCAGGGGCAGATACGCAGTATTTT.

This clonotype was counted many times. V and J are TRBV20-1 and TRBJ2-5; a weak D match, TRBD1 (6 bases). There are 16 residues in the CDR3. From germline, CDR1 is DFQATT and CDR2 SNEGSKA (reference sequence). The V gene lost 1 base and the J gene lost 7 bases, with 22 bases spanning the gap. CDR3 nucleotides: TGCAGTGCTAGAGGAGACAGGCCTGACGAGACTGGGACCCAGTACTTC. This gives the protein CSARGDRPDETGTQYF.

The genes are TRBV2 and TRBJ2-1; 8 nucleotides line up with TRBD2. CDR3 length equals 20 residues. The germline V gene encodes CDR1 SNHLY and CDR2 FYNNEI. The V gene end was trimmed by 7 bases and the J gene end by 0 bases; junction bases not matched to a gene: 20. The CDR3 here is CASTPPAGGHHLGSYNEQFF. In DNA form, the CDR3 reads TGTGCCAGCACCCCACCGGCGGGAGGCCACCACTTAGGCTCCTACAATGAGCAGTTCTTC.

This clonotype was seen many times. The J gene is TRBJ2-1, the V gene TRBV20-1, with 10 bases that match TRBD1. CDR1 is DFQATT and CDR2 is SNEGSKA in the germline V gene (reference sequence). The CDR3 loop spans 17 amino acids. After removal of 6 bases from V and 6 bases from J, the junction contained 17 bases not matched to a gene. For the CDR3, the DNA is TGCAGTGCAACTCCCGGGACAGGGGTACTTGGGGGCAATGAGCAGTTCTTC. Protein: CSATPGTGVLGGNEQFF.

In this sample, this clonotype turned up many times. The rearrangement links TRBV7-2 to TRBJ1-2; 8 nucleotides agree with TRBD1. Germline V gene data show CDR1 as SGHTA and CDR2 as FQGNSA. V shed 6 bases and J 8 bases; nucleotides not matched to a gene: 17. This CDR3 has 16 amino acids. The CDR3 sequence: CASSSSMGAGGGGYTF. CDR3 nucleotides: TGTGCCAGCAGTTCATCGATGGGGGCAGGGGGCGGAGGCTACACCTTC.

This clonotype was observed at least ten times. This chain uses TRBV10-3 with TRBJ2-5; 10 positions match TRBD2. The CDR3 covers 16 residues. The germline V gene has CDR1 ENHRY and CDR2 SYGVKD. V lost 3 bases to trimming and J lost 5 bases; unmatched junction nucleotides: 9. The CDR3 coding sequence is TGTGCCATCAGTGATCGGCTAGCGGGGGCCGGGGAGACCCAGTACTTC. Residues: CAISDRLAGAGETQYF.

This clonotype was seen repeatedly, ten times or more. The CDR3 protein is CASTPRRGAHIQYF. The DNA for the CDR3 is TGTGCCAGCACTCCTAGGAGGGGGGCGCACATTCAGTACTTC. J is TRBJ2-4 and V is TRBV12-3 or TRBV12-4; D tentatively fits TRBD1 or TRBD2 (6 bases each). Trimming took off 7 bases at V and 8 bases at J, with 18 bases between the two ends. The CDR3 extends over 14 amino acids.